This T cell receptor beta chain was sequenced for a study of blood T cell repertoires in COVID-19. Study information: The United States, Italy and Spain supplied acute and convalescent COVID-19 samples. T cells, B-cell-depleted T cells, or PBMCs provided the cDNA or gDNA that served as material.

V shed 10 bases and J shed 0 bases, with 15 bases lying between them. In germline, CDR1 is LNHDA, CDR2 SQIVND (reference sequence). The CDR3 has 14 residues. Per the authors' pipeline: It was from reference gene primer amplification that nucleated cell counts were estimated. Clones were read by immunoSEQ multiplex PCR, and TCRdb kept only the in-frame ones, dropping some. That table gives V, J and clone size, and the DNA gave D and trimming. The sample records about 180,000 clones, around 87% being singletons. The receptor was derived from a man aged 40-49 years with active or convalescent COVID-19. The rearrangement joins TRBV19 to TRBJ1-1; D not certain. What was sequenced was peripheral blood. The CDR3 is CATLGDTLNTEAFF. CDR3 DNA sequence: TGTGCCACCCTGGGTGACACTTTGAACACTGAAGCTTTCTTT. Based on the CDR3 plus reference TRBV19 and TRBJ1-1, the full variable domain is DGGITQSPKYLFRKEGQNVTLSCEQNLNHDAMYWYRQDPGQGLRLIYYSQIVNDFQKGDIAEGYSVSREKKESFPLTVTSAQKNPTAFYLCATLGDTLNTEAFFGQGTRLTVV.